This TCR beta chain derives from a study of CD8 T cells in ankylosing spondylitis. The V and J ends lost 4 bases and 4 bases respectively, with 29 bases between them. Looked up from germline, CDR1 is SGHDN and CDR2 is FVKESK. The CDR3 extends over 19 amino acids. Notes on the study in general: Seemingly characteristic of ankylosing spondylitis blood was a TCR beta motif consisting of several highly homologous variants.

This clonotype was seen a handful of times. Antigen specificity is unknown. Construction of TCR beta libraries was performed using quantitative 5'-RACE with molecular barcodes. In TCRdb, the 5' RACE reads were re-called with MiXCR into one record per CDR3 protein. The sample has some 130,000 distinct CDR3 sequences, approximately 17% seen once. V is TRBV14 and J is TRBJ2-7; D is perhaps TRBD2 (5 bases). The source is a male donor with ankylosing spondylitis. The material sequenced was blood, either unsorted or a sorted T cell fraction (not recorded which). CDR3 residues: CASSREDPETRLYGYEQYF. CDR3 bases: TGTGCCAGCAGCCGAGAAGATCCCGAAACTAGATTGTACGGGTACGAGCAGTACTTC.